The clone carrying this T cell receptor (beta chain) has just a few counts. Its antigen is not known. Other DNA sequences in the same sample also yield this CDR3. The sample is drawn from a study of CD8+ T cells in alopecia areata. Overall study results and limits: Throughout tofacitinib, many expanded lesional clones continued to persist in scalp and blood. Under tofacitinib, fewer expanded CD8+ clones appeared among the top 100 scalp clones.

This CDR3 is built from 15 residues. Germline V gene sequence: CDR1 KGHSH, CDR2 LQKENI. Deletions cut 0 bases from V and 0 bases from J, with 8 bases between. The treatment denotes: oral pan-JAK inhibitor, 5-10 mg twice daily. The authors extracted RNA and reverse transcribed it into cDNA as the sequencing template. Sequenced by immunoSEQ multiplex PCR; TCRdb stores in-frame clones only, minus some. The profile covers about 160,000 clones, with 60% to 75% appearing a single time and over 12% taken by the ten largest. This sequence was found in a human donor with alopecia areata. J is TRBJ1-2 and V is TRBV18; D remains unclear. The sequencing here drew on CD4+ T cells sorted from blood, taken at week 24, from a patient treated with tofacitinib. In DNA form, the CDR3 reads TGTGCCAGCTCACCACCGGCGGGGACTAACTATGGCTACACCTTC. Translated: CASSPPAGTNYGYTF. The variable domain in full, completed from reference TRBV18 and TRBJ1-2, reads NAGVMQNPRHLVRRRGQEARLRCSPMKGHSHVYWYRQLPEEGLKFMVYLQKENIIDESGMPKERFSAEFPKEGPSILRIQQVVRGDSAAYFCASSPPAGTNYGYTFGSGTRLTVV.